This T cell receptor (beta chain) derives from a study of blood T cells in healthy people across ages. A second PCR of roughly 7 to 11 cycles used a sample-barcoded 5' primer and a J-beta primer mix. TCRdb itself ran the 5' RACE reads through MiXCR, one entry per CDR3 protein. The table has under 2,000,000 distinct CDR3 sequences, roughly 52% seen once. The CDR3 is made up of 13 amino acids. Germline loops: CDR1 SGHTA, CDR2 FQGNSA. V was clipped by 5 bases and J by 6 bases, with 12 bases between them. Sample: blood. This receptor was identified in a woman in her forties in good health. This chain connects TRBV7-2 to TRBJ2-3; no firm D call. DNA of the CDR3: TGTGCCAGCAGCCCTTCTCAAGAGGATACGCAGTATTTT. Protein product: CASSPSQEDTQYF. Combining the CDR3 with reference TRBV7-2 and TRBJ2-3 gives the whole variable domain GAGVSQSPSNKVTEKGKDVELRCDPISGHTALYWYRQSLGQGLEFLIYFQGNSAPDKSGLPSDRFSAERTGGSVSTLTIQRTQQEDSAVYLCASSPSQEDTQYFGPGTRLTVL.